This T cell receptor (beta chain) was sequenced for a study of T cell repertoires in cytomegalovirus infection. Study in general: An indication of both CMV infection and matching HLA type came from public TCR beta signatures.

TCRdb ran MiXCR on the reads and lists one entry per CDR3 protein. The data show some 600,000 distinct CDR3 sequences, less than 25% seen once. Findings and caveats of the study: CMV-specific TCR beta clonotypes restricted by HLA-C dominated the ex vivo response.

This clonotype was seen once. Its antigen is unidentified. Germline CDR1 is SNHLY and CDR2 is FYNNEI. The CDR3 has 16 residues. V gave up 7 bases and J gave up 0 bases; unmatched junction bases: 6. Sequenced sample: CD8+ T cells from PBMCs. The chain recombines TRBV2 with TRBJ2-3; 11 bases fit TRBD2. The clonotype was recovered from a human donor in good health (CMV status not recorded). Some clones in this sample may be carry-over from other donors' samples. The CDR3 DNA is TGTGCCAGCATAGCGGGGGGGCCCGCTAGCACAGATACGCAGTATTTT. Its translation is CASIAGGPASTDTQYF.